A single sample is the source of the 22 T cell receptor beta chains below, sequenced in a study of T cell repertoires in ileal Crohn's disease. The method was immunoSEQ multiplex PCR; TCRdb's version includes in-frame clones alone and lacks a portion of them. The data show several thousand clones, with 80% to 90% seen just once and under 2.5% held by the top ten. The time point was: neoterminal ileum biopsy at postoperative endoscopy, about 6 months after surgery. The sample was ileal tissue. Receptors originate from an adult with Crohn's disease.

The genes are TRBV28 and TRBJ1-4; the match to TRBD1 covers 8 bases. The CDR3 consists of 14 residues. V trimming: 3 bases; J trimming: 5 bases; junction bases outside the gene matches: 2. Germline V gene sequence: CDR1 MDHEN, CDR2 SYDVKM. Here the CDR3 DNA reads TGTGCCAGCAGTTTCTGGACAGGGAATGAAAAACTGTTTTTT. Translation: CASSFWTGNEKLFF.

The genes are TRBV27 and TRBJ2-3; 14 positions match TRBD2. CDR1 and CDR2 from the germline V gene are MNHEY and SMNVEV (reference sequence). The J segment lost 3 bases and the V segment lost 2 bases, leaving 7 bases of the junction unmatched. The CDR3 consists of 18 residues. The CDR3 loop reads CASSLKTSGGARTDTQYF. CDR3 nucleotide sequence: TGTGCCAGCAGTTTAAAGACTAGCGGGGGGGCCCGGACAGATACGCAGTATTTT.

The V gene is TRBV6-1, the J gene TRBJ2-7; the D is unclear. V was trimmed by 3 bases and J by 4 bases, leaving 7 bases between them. The CDR3 totals 12 residues. CDR1 is MNHNS and CDR2 is SASEGT in the germline V gene. The CDR3 is CASSDYGYEQYF. As DNA, the CDR3 is TGTGCCAGCAGTGATTATGGGTACGAGCAGTACTTC.

Only one count was recorded for this clone. V and J are TRBV7-8 and TRBJ2-7, with D tentatively TRBD2 (6 bases). The CDR3 extends over 13 amino acids. The ends were cut back, 5 bases at V and 2 bases at J, with 10 bases in the middle. Germline V gene data show CDR1 as SGHVS and CDR2 as FQNEAQ. The CDR3 DNA follows: TGTGCCAGCAGCCAGAGACTAGCCTACGAGCAGTACTTC. It yields the protein CASSQRLAYEQYF.

The chain joins TRBV27 to TRBJ2-2; maybe TRBD2 (5 bases). V lost 3 bases and J 4 bases, leaving 9 bases between the germline ends. Looked up from germline, CDR1 is MNHEY and CDR2 is SMNVEV (reference sequence). CDR3 length: 14 residues. The CDR3 loop reads CASSFAGSTGELFF. The CDR3 coding sequence is TGTGCCAGCAGTTTCGCGGGTTCCACCGGGGAGCTGTTTTTT.

V and J are TRBV9 and TRBJ2-7, with 11 positions matching TRBD2. The CDR3 runs to 15 residues. The V segment lost 2 bases and the J segment 4 bases; nucleotides outside the gene matches: 5. Germline lookup yields CDR1 SGDLS and CDR2 YYNGEE. The CDR3 loop is CASSVGTSGDYEQYF. DNA of the CDR3: TGTGCCAGCAGCGTCGGGACTAGCGGTGATTACGAGCAGTACTTC.

The chain combines TRBV7-4 with TRBJ1-1; D unresolved. The V end lost 0 bases, the J end lost 1 base, and 12 bases lay between the germline ends. Germline V gene lookup returns CDR1 SGHVT and CDR2 SQSDAQ. CDR3 length: 16 residues. CDR3 amino acids: CASSLAPAGGNTEAFF. For the CDR3, the DNA is TGTGCCAGCAGCTTAGCCCCGGCAGGTGGGAACACTGAAGCTTTCTTT.

The gene calls are TRBV25-1 and TRBJ1-4; D may be TRBD1 (6 bases). This CDR3 contains 17 residues. Per germline, CDR1 MGHDK and CDR2 SYGVNS. Trimming cost V 6 bases and J 0 bases, with 17 bases left between them. The CDR3 region has the DNA TGTGCCAGCAGCGAGAGACAGGCGTCGGCAACTAATGAAAAACTGTTTTTT. It yields the protein CASSERQASATNEKLFF.

The chain is built from TRBV6-6 and TRBJ2-7; D is unclear. Trimming cost V 4 bases and J 3 bases, with 10 bases left between them. The CDR3 length is 13 residues. The germline V gene has CDR1 MNHNY and CDR2 SVGAGI (reference sequence). The CDR3 DNA sequence: TGTGCCAGCAGTTTCCGCCCCGACTACGAGCAGTACTTC. Translating it yields CASSFRPDYEQYF.

CDR3 nucleotides: TGTGCCAGCAGTTACTCGAGAGGGAGGGGCGGGGAGCTGTTTTTT. Its protein product is CASSYSRGRGGELFF. The rearrangement joins TRBV6-6 to TRBJ2-2; 7 positions agree with TRBD2. CDR1 is MNHNY and CDR2 is SVGAGI in the germline V gene (reference sequence). This CDR3 has 15 residues. Trimming removed 0 bases from V and 7 bases from J; junction bases left unmatched: 5.

J is TRBJ1-2 and V is TRBV27; D may be TRBD1 (5 bases). This CDR3 spans 13 amino acids. V dropped 6 bases and J dropped 10 bases, with 18 bases sitting between them. CDR1 and CDR2 (germline): MNHEY, SMNVEV (reference sequence). The CDR3 nucleotides read TGTGCCAGCAGCTCCCCGGGACGCCTATACTACACCTTC. This translates into CASSSPGRLYYTF.

V and J are TRBV4-1 and TRBJ2-2; D is unresolved. This CDR3 has 12 amino acids. The germline CDR1 and CDR2 sequences are MGHRA and YSYEKL. V dropped 1 base and J dropped 4 bases, with 1 base sitting between them. This CDR3 reads CASSQGTGELFF. In DNA form, the CDR3 reads TGCGCCAGCAGCCAAGGCACCGGGGAGCTGTTTTTT.

The chain has TRBV7-9 and TRBJ1-2, with 9 bases that match TRBD1. J was trimmed by 2 bases and V by 8 bases; bases with no gene match: 6. CDR3 length equals 14 residues. Germline V gene data show CDR1 as SEHNR and CDR2 as FQNEAQ (reference sequence). The DNA for the CDR3 is TGTGCCAGCCAGGGACAGGGCCTAAACTATGGCTACACCTTC. Its translation is CASQGQGLNYGYTF.

This clone was seen a handful of times. Other DNA sequences in the same sample also yield this CDR3. The V and J genes are TRBV5-1 and TRBJ2-1; 7 bases fit TRBD2. The length of the CDR3 is 15 residues. J was trimmed by 6 bases and V by 4 bases; bases with no gene match: 10. Germline CDR1 SGHRS, CDR2 YFSETQ. The CDR3 region has the DNA TGCGCCAGCAGCCCGGGAGGTGGGGGGAGCAATGAGCAGTTCTTC. Translating it yields CASSPGGGGSNEQFF.

The rearrangement joins TRBV29-1 to TRBJ2-7; 7 bases are a match to TRBD1. The V gene end was trimmed by 3 bases and the J gene end by 5 bases; junction bases not matched to a gene: 1. The CDR3 length is 11 residues. Germline V lookup: CDR1 SQVTM, CDR2 ANQGSEA. CDR3 in DNA: TGCAGCGTTGACGGGACAGACGAGCAGTACTTC. Protein sequence: CSVDGTDEQYF.

The rearrangement joins TRBV7-2 to TRBJ1-5; D remains ambiguous. The germline V gene encodes CDR1 SGHTA and CDR2 FQGNSA. Trimming removed 6 bases from V and 4 bases from J, with 13 bases in between. There are 14 residues in the CDR3. CDR3 coding DNA: TGTGCCAGCAGACCCGGCGGTGCTAATCAGCCCCAGCATTTT. This encodes CASRPGGANQPQHF.

The chain carries TRBV5-8 and TRBJ1-6; the match to TRBD1 covers 7 bases. In germline, CDR1 is SGHTS, CDR2 YDEGEE. V gave up 2 bases and J gave up 3 bases; unmatched junction bases: 5. The CDR3 has 16 amino acids. The CDR3 reads CASSFKGQLYNSPLHF. In nucleotides, the CDR3 is TGTGCCAGCAGCTTCAAGGGACAGCTCTATAATTCACCCCTCCACTTT.

The rearrangement uses TRBV18 and TRBJ2-5; D unresolved. CDR1 and CDR2 from the germline V gene are KGHSH and LQKENI. The CDR3 has 13 residues. Trimming left V 2 bases short and J 5 bases short, with 9 bases between. The CDR3 nucleotides are TGTGCCAGCTCACCAAATCTCAGGGAGACCCAGTACTTC. This gives the protein CASSPNLRETQYF.

V usage is TRBV4-2 and J usage is TRBJ2-1, with 9 positions matching TRBD2. Germline V gives CDR1 LGHNA, CDR2 YNFKEQ. The J segment lost 7 bases and the V segment lost 4 bases, leaving 14 bases of the junction unmatched. There are 17 residues in the CDR3. The CDR3 nucleotides read TGTGCCAGCAGCCCAGGGCGGGAGGGCGCCCTTACGAATGAGCAGTTCTTC. It specifies CASSPGREGALTNEQFF.

The rearrangement uses TRBV7-8 and TRBJ1-2; the D is unclear. V was trimmed by 5 bases and J by 4 bases, leaving 14 bases between them. The V gene's germline CDR1 is SGHVS and CDR2 FQNEAQ. This CDR3 region has 14 residues. Here the CDR3 DNA reads TGTGCCAGCAGCCTCCTCCGGACTGTCTATGGCTACACCTTC. Translation: CASSLLRTVYGYTF. The whole variable domain, remainder taken from reference TRBV7-8 and TRBJ1-2, is GAGVSQSPRYKVAKRGQDVALRCDPISGHVSLFWYQQALGQGPEFLTYFQNEAQLDKSGLPSDRFFAERPEGSVSTLKIQRTQQEDSAVYLCASSLLRTVYGYTFGSGTRLTVV.

The rearrangement joins TRBV11-1 to TRBJ1-1; perhaps TRBD1 as D (5 bases). This CDR3 is built from 12 residues. CDR1 is SGHAT and CDR2 is FQDESV in the germline V gene (reference sequence). Trimming stripped 5 bases from V and 8 bases from J, with 12 bases between. CDR3 protein: CASSQGGSEAFF. Here the CDR3 DNA reads TGTGCCAGCAGCCAGGGTGGTTCCGAAGCTTTCTTT.

This chain connects TRBV19 to TRBJ1-2; 7 bases align to TRBD1. The CDR3 extends over 14 amino acids. Germline assignment: CDR1 LNHDA and CDR2 SQIVND (reference sequence). J gave up 2 bases and V 3 bases, and 3 bases lay outside the gene matches. The CDR3 protein is CASSITGQNYGYTF. In DNA, the CDR3 is TGTGCCAGTAGTATCACGGGACAGAACTATGGCTACACCTTC.